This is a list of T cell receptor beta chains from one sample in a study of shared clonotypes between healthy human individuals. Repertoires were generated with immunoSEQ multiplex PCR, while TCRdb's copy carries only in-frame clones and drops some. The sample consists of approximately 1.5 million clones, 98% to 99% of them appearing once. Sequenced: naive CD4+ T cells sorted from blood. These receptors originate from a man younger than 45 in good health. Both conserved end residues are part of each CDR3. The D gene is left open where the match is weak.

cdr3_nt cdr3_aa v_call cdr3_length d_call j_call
TGCGCCAGCAGCTTGGACCCGACAGGGGGCGGGGAGACCCAGTACTTC CASSLDPTGGGETQYF TRBV5-1 16 TRBD1 TRBJ2-5
TGTGCCAGCAGCGTGACAGGGCAACGAGTTGGTAATGAGCAGTTCTTC CASSVTGQRVGNEQFF TRBV2 16 TRBD1 TRBJ2-1
TGTGCCAGCAGCTTATATTGGGGTCGTTCCTCTGGGGCCAACGTCCTGACTTTC CASSLYWGRSSGANVLTF TRBV7-8 18 NA TRBJ2-6
TGTGCCAGCAGCTTTTCGTTACCGGGACTAGCCTACGAGCAGTACTTC CASSFSLPGLAYEQYF TRBV5-5 16 TRBD2 TRBJ2-7
TGTGCCAGCAGTCGTCCGACAGGGGGTTATCAGCCCCAGCATTTT CASSRPTGGYQPQHF TRBV28 15 TRBD1 TRBJ1-5
TGCAGCGTTGTATTGGGGCAGGGGGCGTTCGTCTATGGCTACACCTTC CSVVLGQGAFVYGYTF TRBV29-1 16 TRBD1 TRBJ1-2
TGTGCCAGCAGTTTAACAGGGGGAACATCCTACGAGCAGTACTTC CASSLTGGTSYEQYF TRBV6-5 15 TRBD1 TRBJ2-7
TGTGCCAGCAGTTCGCTTGAGGGGCAGTACTTC CASSSLEGQYF TRBV6-1 11 NA TRBJ2-7
TGTGCCAGCAGTTACGGTGAGAATGGGATTTGGGAGCAGTACTTC CASSYGENGIWEQYF TRBV6-5 15 NA TRBJ2-7
TGCGCCAGCAGGAACAGCTTAGCGGGACTCACCGGGGAGCTGTTTTTT CASRNSLAGLTGELFF TRBV5-1 16 TRBD2 TRBJ2-2
TGTGCCAGCAGTTTACGGGACACAATCGGGACTAACTATGGCTACACCTTC CASSLRDTIGTNYGYTF TRBV27 17 NA TRBJ1-2
TGTGCCAGCAGTGAACTGCGGGAGTCCACCGAGCAGTACTTC CASSELRESTEQYF TRBV2 14 TRBD2 TRBJ2-7
TGTGCCAGCAGTTTATATAGCGGATCCTACGAGCAGTACTTC CASSLYSGSYEQYF TRBV27 14 NA TRBJ2-7
TGCGCCAGCAGCCCTATGGTGAACACCGGGGAGCTGTTTTTT CASSPMVNTGELFF TRBV5-1 14 NA TRBJ2-2
TGTGCCAGCAGCTACAAATTGAGCTCAGATACGCAGTATTTT CASSYKLSSDTQYF TRBV7-3 14 NA TRBJ2-3